This T cell receptor beta chain was identified in a study of blood T cells in healthy people across ages. PCR was performed a second time for about 6 to 12 cycles using a sample-barcoded 5' primer and a J-beta primer mix. From the 5' RACE reads, TCRdb called clonotypes with MiXCR, one entry per CDR3 protein. The data contain about 1,000,000 distinct CDR3 sequences, roughly 45% of them singletons. CDR3 length: 15 residues. V lost 2 bases and J lost 0; bases outside the gene matches: 4. Germline-derived CDR1 and CDR2 are SGHRS and YFSETQ. Sequenced: blood. The source is a woman aged 60-75 years in good health. The rearrangement uses TRBV5-1 and TRBJ1-1; TRBD1 matches at 7 bases. Here the CDR3 DNA reads TGCGCCAGCAGCTTAGACAGGGTTATGAACACTGAAGCTTTCTTT. As protein: CASSLDRVMNTEAFF.